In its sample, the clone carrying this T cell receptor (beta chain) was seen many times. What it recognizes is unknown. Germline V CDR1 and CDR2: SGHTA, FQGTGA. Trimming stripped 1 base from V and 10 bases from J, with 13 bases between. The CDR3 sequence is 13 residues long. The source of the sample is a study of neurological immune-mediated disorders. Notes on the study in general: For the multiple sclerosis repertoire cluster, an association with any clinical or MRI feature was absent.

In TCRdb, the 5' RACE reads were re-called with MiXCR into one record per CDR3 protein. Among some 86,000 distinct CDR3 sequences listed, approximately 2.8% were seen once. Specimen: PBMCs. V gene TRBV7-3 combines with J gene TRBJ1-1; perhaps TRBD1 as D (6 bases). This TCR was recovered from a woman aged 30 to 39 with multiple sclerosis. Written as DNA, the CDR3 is TGTGCCAGCAGCTTAAGCGAGAGGGGGAGAGCTTTCTTT. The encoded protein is CASSLSERGRAFF.